This TCR beta chain was recorded in a study of graft-versus-host responses after intestinal transplantation. Study at large: Transplant types were multivisceral, liver-intestinal, or isolated intestinal.

On this clone itself: The antigen is not known.

The repertoire was sequenced with immunoSEQ multiplex PCR; TCRdb's copy has only in-frame clones and lacks some. The data show under 100,000 clones, roughly four fifths seen once. Germline CDR1 is SGHVS and CDR2 is FNYEAQ. This CDR3 has 15 amino acids. V lost 2 bases and J lost 4, with 11 bases in between. The sequencing used unstimulated CD4+ T cells sorted from spleen or lymph node cells, collected before intestinal transplant. The sequence derives from a human donor who received an intestinal transplant. The chain combines TRBV7-6 with TRBJ2-2; possibly TRBD2 for D (5 bases). The CDR3 nucleotides are TGTGCCAGCAGCTTACGGGGTAGTGCCACCGGGGAGCTGTTTTTT. This sequence encodes CASSLRGSATGELFF.